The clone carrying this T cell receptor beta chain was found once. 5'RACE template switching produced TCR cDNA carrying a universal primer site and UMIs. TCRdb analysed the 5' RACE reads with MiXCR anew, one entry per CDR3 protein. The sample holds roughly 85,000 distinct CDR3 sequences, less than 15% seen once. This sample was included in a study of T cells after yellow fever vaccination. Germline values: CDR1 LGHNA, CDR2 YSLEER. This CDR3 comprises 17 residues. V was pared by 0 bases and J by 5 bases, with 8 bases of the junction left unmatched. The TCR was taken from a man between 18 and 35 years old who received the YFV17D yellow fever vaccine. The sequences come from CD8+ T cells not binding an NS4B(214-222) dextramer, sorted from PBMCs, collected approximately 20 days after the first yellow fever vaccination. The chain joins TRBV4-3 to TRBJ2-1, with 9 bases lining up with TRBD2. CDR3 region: CASSQDWNSGSHNEQFF. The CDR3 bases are TGCGCCAGCAGCCAAGATTGGAATAGCGGGAGCCACAATGAGCAGTTCTTC.